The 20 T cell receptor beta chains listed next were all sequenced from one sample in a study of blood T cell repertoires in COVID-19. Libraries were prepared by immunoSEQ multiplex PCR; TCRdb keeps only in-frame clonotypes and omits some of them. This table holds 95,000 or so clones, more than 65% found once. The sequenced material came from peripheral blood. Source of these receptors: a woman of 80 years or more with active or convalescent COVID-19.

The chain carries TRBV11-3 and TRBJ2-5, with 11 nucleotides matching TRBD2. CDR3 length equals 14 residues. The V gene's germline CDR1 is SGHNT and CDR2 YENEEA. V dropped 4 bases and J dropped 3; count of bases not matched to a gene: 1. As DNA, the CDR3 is TGTGCCAGCAGCTCGGGACTAGCGGAAGAGACCCAGTACTTC. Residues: CASSSGLAEETQYF.

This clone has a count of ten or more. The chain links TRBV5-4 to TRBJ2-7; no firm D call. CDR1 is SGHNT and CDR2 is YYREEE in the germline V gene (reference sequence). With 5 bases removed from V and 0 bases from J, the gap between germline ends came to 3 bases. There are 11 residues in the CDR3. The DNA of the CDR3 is TGTGCCAGCAGTTACTCCTACGAGCAGTACTTC. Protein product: CASSYSYEQYF.

The CDR3 DNA is TGTGCCAGCAGCTTAGATTTCTATCAGCCCCAGCATTTT. Protein sequence: CASSLDFYQPQHF. The J gene is TRBJ1-5, the V gene TRBV7-2; no firm D call. The CDR3 runs 13 residues. V was cut by 1 base and J by 5 bases, with 6 bases left in between. Germline CDR1 is SGHTA and CDR2 is FQGNSA.

As DNA, the CDR3 is TGTGCCAGCAGCTTTACAGGGGGCGGTGAAAAACTGTTTTTT. Amino acids: CASSFTGGGEKLFF. The rearrangement uses TRBV7-2 and TRBJ1-4, with TRBD1 matching over 9 bases. CDR1 is SGHTA and CDR2 is FQGNSA in the germline V gene. Trimming removed 3 bases from V and 7 bases from J; junction bases left unmatched: 3. The length of the CDR3 is 14 residues.

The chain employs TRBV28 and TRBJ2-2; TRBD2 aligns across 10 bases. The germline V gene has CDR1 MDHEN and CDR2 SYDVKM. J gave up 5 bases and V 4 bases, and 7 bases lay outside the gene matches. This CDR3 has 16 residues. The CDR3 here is CASSWNPSGSTGELFF. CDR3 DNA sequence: TGTGCCAGCAGTTGGAACCCTAGCGGGAGTACCGGGGAGCTGTTTTTT.

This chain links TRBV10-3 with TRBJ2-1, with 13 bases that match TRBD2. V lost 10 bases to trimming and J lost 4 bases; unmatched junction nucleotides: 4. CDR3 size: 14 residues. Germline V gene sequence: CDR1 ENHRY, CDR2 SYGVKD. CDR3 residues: CATGLAGEYNEQFF. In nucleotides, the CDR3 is TGTGCCACCGGACTAGCGGGAGAGTACAATGAGCAGTTCTTC.

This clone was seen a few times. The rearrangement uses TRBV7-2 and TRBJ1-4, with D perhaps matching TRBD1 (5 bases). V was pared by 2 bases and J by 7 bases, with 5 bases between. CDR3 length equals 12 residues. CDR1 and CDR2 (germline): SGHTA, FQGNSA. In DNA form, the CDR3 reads TGTGCCAGCAGCTTACAGGGTGAAAAACTGTTTTTT. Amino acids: CASSLQGEKLFF.

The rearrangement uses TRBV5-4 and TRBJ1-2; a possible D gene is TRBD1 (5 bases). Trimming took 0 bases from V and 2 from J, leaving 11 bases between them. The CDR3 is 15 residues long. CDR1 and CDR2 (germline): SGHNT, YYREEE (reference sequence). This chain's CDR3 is CASSLVGGPNYGYTF. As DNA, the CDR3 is TGTGCCAGCAGCTTGGTCGGGGGACCGAACTATGGCTACACCTTC.

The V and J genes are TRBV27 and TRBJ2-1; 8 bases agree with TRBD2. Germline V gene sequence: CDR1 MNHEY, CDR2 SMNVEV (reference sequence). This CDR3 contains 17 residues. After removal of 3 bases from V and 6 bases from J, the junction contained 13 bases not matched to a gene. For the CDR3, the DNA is TGTGCCAGCAGTTTCCTTTCTGGCGGGAGGATCCGCAATGAGCAGTTCTTC. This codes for CASSFLSGGRIRNEQFF.

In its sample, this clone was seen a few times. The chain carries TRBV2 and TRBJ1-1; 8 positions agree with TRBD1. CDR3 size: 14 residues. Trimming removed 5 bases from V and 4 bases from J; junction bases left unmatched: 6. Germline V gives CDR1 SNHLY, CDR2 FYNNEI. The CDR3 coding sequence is TGTGCCAGCAGTATCCGACAGGGGATCACTGAAGCTTTCTTT. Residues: CASSIRQGITEAFF.

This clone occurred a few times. The CDR3 region is CASSLGLSSYEQYF. The CDR3 nucleotides are TGTGCCAGCAGCCTGGGCCTCAGCTCCTACGAGCAGTACTTC. J is TRBJ2-7 and V is TRBV14, with D hard to call. V was trimmed by 4 bases and J by 0 bases, leaving 10 bases between them. This CDR3 region has 14 residues. Germline assignment: CDR1 SGHDN and CDR2 FVKESK. Based on the CDR3 plus reference TRBV14 and TRBJ2-7, the full variable domain is EAGVTQFPSHSVIEKGQTVTLRCDPISGHDNLYWYRRVMGKEIKFLLHFVKESKQDESGMPNNRFLAERTGGTYSTLKVQPAELEDSGVYFCASSLGLSSYEQYFGPGTRLTVT.

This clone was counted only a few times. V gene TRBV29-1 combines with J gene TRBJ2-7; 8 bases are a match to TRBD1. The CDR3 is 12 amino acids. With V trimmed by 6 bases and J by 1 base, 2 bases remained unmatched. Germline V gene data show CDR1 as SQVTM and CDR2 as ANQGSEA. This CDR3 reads CSVRDRSYEQYF. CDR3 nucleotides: TGCAGCGTGCGGGACAGGTCCTACGAGCAGTACTTC.

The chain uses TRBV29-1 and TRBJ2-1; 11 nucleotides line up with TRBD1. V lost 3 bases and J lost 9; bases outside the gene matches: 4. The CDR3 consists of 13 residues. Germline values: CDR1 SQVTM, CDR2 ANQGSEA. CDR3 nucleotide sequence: TGCAGCGTTGAGGGACAGGGGGGAGGTGAGCAGTTCTTC. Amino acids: CSVEGQGGGEQFF.

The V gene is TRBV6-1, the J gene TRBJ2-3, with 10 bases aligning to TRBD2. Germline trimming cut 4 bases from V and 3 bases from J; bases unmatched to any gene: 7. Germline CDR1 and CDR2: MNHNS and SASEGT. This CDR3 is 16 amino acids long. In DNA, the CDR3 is TGTGCCAGCAGTGTTTCTAGCGGGAGTCGTACAGATACGCAGTATTTT. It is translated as CASSVSSGSRTDTQYF.

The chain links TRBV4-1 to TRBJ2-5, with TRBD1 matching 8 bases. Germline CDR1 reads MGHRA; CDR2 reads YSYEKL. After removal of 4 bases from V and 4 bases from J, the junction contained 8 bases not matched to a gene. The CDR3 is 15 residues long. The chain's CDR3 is CASSLRTGTGETQYF. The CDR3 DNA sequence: TGCGCCAGCAGCCTCCGGACAGGGACGGGAGAGACCCAGTACTTC.

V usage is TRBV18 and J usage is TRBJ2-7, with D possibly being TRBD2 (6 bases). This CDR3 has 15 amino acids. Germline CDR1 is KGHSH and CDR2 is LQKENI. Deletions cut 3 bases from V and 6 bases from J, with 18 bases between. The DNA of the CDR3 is TGTGCCAGCTCACCCACTACTAGCCGGTTGGGCGAGCAGTACTTC. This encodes CASSPTTSRLGEQYF.

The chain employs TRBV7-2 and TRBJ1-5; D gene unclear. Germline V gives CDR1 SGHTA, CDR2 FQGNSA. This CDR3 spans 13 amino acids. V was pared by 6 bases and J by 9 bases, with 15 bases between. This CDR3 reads CASRRESPGPQHF. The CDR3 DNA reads TGTGCCAGCAGGAGGGAGAGCCCCGGGCCCCAGCATTTT. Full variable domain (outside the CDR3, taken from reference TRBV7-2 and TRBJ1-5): GAGVSQSPSNKVTEKGKDVELRCDPISGHTALYWYRQSLGQGLEFLIYFQGNSAPDKSGLPSDRFSAERTGGSVSTLTIQRTQQEDSAVYLCASRRESPGPQHFGDGTRLSIL.

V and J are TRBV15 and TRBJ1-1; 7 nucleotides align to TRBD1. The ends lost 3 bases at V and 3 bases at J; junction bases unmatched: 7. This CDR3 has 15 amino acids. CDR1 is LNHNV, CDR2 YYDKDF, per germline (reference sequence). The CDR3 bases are TGTGCCACCAGCAGGGAGAGGGGGCTGGACACTGAAGCTTTCTTT. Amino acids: CATSRERGLDTEAFF. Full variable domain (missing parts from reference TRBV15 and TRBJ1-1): DAMVIQNPRYQVTQFGKPVTLSCSQTLNHNVMYWYQQKSSQAPKLLFHYYDKDFNNEADTPDNFQSRRPNTSFCFLDIRSPGLGDTAMYLCATSRERGLDTEAFFGQGTRLTVV.

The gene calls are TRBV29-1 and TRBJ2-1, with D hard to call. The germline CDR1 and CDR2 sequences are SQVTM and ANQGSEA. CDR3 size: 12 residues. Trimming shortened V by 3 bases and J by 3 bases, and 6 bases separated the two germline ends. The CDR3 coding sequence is TGCAGCGTTGACCCGAGCTACAATGAGCAGTTCTTC. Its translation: CSVDPSYNEQFF.

The CDR3 spells CSVSGLVNGDEQFF. Written as DNA, the CDR3 is TGCAGCGTATCGGGACTAGTAAACGGCGATGAGCAGTTCTTC. V is TRBV29-1 and J is TRBJ2-1, with 8 bases lining up with TRBD2. This CDR3 is 14 amino acids long. Trimming at V came to 6 bases and at J to 8 bases, leaving 12 bases not matched to a gene. Germline V gene lookup returns CDR1 SQVTM and CDR2 ANQGSEA.